One sample yielded the 2 T cell receptor beta chains listed below, sequenced in a study of blood T cell repertoires in COVID-19. Clones were sequenced by immunoSEQ multiplex PCR, and TCRdb holds only the in-frame ones, with some missing. The sample includes about 210,000 clones, approximately 91% of them seen just once. Source material: peripheral blood. Every receptor here comes from a woman in her 40s with acute or convalescent COVID-19.

The chain carries TRBV18 and TRBJ1-3; D not resolved. This CDR3 has 18 amino acids. The germline V gene has CDR1 KGHSH and CDR2 LQKENI. V shed 2 bases and J shed 0 bases, with 17 bases lying between them. CDR3 sequence (DNA): TGTGCCAGCTCACCAATCAAGAGGGCTCAGAGCTCTGGAAACACCATATATTTT. It yields the protein CASSPIKRAQSSGNTIYF.

The rearrangement joins TRBV7-6 to TRBJ2-6, with a tentative D call TRBD1 (5 bases). This CDR3 region has 16 residues. Germline CDR1 SGHVS, CDR2 FNYEAQ. Between the trimmed V and J ends, which lost 0 bases and 0 bases, there was a span of 6 bases. CDR3 nucleotides: TGTGCCAGCAGCTTAGCTCAGGGCTCTGGGGCCAACGTCCTGACTTTC. It translates to CASSLAQGSGANVLTF.